A selection of T cell receptor beta chains follows, all from one sample in a study of T cell changes during pregnancy in multiple sclerosis. The protocol was immunoSEQ multiplex PCR, while the TCRdb copy is restricted to in-frame clones and leaves out a portion. This table holds tens of thousands of clones, around 94% found once. Material: peripheral blood, obtained in the third trimester of pregnancy. The source of these receptors is a female donor in good health, enrolled as a control in a pregnancy study. The CDR3 runs from the conserved cysteine through the conserved F or W.

CDR3 protein: CASSSGQGNNQPQHF
J gene: TRBJ1-5
V gene: TRBV27

CDR3 protein: CASSPQGLNSYEQYF
J gene: TRBJ2-7
V gene: TRBV4-1

CDR3 protein: CASSSIGTVTNYGYTF
J gene: TRBJ1-2
V gene: TRBV7-9

CDR3 protein: CSVERNYEQYF
J gene: TRBJ2-7
V gene: TRBV29-1

CDR3 protein: CASSATGAYEQYF
J gene: TRBJ2-7
V gene: TRBV19

CDR3 protein: CASSPGATGQNSPLHF
J gene: TRBJ1-6
V gene: TRBV5-1

CDR3 protein: CASSSTSTDTQYF
J gene: TRBJ2-3
V gene: TRBV28

CDR3 protein: CASSLTGAPYGYTF
J gene: TRBJ1-2
V gene: TRBV5-1

CDR3 protein: CASKAGGRVQETQYF
J gene: TRBJ2-5
V gene: TRBV19

CDR3 protein: CASSFYSENQPQHF
J gene: TRBJ1-5
V gene: TRBV28